This TCR beta chain was recovered during a study of blood T cell repertoires in COVID-19. Overall study: COVID-19 samples, acute and convalescent, were from the United States, Italy and Spain. Sample material is recorded as cDNA or gDNA derived from T cells, B-cell-depleted T cells, or PBMCs.

The table came from immunoSEQ multiplex PCR; TCRdb's copy has only in-frame clones and leaves some out. The table has fewer than 250,000 clones, 80% to 95% seen once; the top ten hold about 0.8%. During active infection, Seattle patients enrolled and were then monitored through disease. V dropped 5 bases and J dropped 7; count of bases not matched to a gene: 8. CDR1 is SQVTM and CDR2 is ANQGSEA in the germline V gene. The CDR3 sequence is 15 residues long. The chain has TRBV29-1 and TRBJ2-1; 13 positions match TRBD2. The sequence derives from a man in his sixties with COVID-19, enrolled during active disease. Sequenced sample: peripheral blood. CDR3 loop: CSVFGLAGVLNEQFF. In nucleotides, the CDR3 is TGCAGCGTTTTCGGACTAGCGGGAGTTTTAAATGAGCAGTTCTTC.